This is a list of T cell receptor beta chains from one sample in a study of human T cells and chemical hapten exposure. TCRdb re-analysed the RACE reads in MiXCR, keeping a single row per CDR3 protein. This table has about 140,000 distinct CDR3 sequences, 12% appearing once. Sequences were derived from whole blood, sampled in connection with sensitization to the hapten diphenylcyclopropenone (DPC). The origin of the receptors is a woman aged 45-59 years with alopecia areata. Some clones in this sample may be carry-over from other donors' samples. Both conserved end residues are part of each CDR3. A D gene is named only where the DNA matches it firmly. Only part of the rows carry a size: once, few, many, or a class if the clone is expanded.

clone size: NA
V gene: TRBV12-3/TRBV12-4
D gene: TRBD1
J gene: TRBJ1-4
CDR3 protein: CASSLLQGVGEKLFF

clone size: many
V gene: TRBV7-2
D gene: NA
J gene: TRBJ2-5
CDR3 protein: CASSLGLQETQYF

clone size: NA
V gene: TRBV11-2
D gene: NA
J gene: TRBJ1-2
CDR3 protein: CASSVGRTSAGYTF

clone size: few
V gene: TRBV19
D gene: TRBD2
J gene: TRBJ2-1
CDR3 protein: CASSMPPTSALGEQFF

clone size: NA
V gene: TRBV11-2
D gene: NA
J gene: TRBJ1-2
CDR3 protein: CASRSRGSGNYGYTF

clone size: NA
V gene: TRBV20-1
D gene: NA
J gene: TRBJ2-7
CDR3 protein: CSLLSASTAANF

clone size: many
V gene: TRBV20-1
D gene: TRBD2
J gene: TRBJ2-1
CDR3 protein: CSARDWTSGRGEQFF

clone size: NA
V gene: TRBV7-9
D gene: NA
J gene: TRBJ2-2
CDR3 protein: CASRPIFSTGELFF

clone size: few
V gene: TRBV20-1
D gene: TRBD2
J gene: TRBJ2-5
CDR3 protein: CSARDMAGVQETQYF

clone size: many
V gene: TRBV20-1
D gene: NA
J gene: TRBJ2-7
CDR3 protein: CSATGSYEQYF

clone size: NA
V gene: TRBV28
D gene: TRBD1
J gene: TRBJ2-7
CDR3 protein: CASSRDRVSEQYF

clone size: few
V gene: TRBV5-1
D gene: TRBD2
J gene: TRBJ2-1
CDR3 protein: CANSPGTSENEQFF

clone size: NA
V gene: TRBV5-5
D gene: TRBD2
J gene: TRBJ2-3
CDR3 protein: CASSLQSGRAQDTQYF

clone size: few
V gene: TRBV6-5
D gene: TRBD1
J gene: TRBJ1-1
CDR3 protein: CASRQGMNTEAFF

clone size: many
V gene: TRBV19
D gene: TRBD2
J gene: TRBJ2-6
CDR3 protein: CASTRAGLTISGANVLTF

clone size: many
V gene: TRBV4-2
D gene: TRBD1
J gene: TRBJ2-4
CDR3 protein: CASSQAWDRGAKNIQYF

clone size: few
V gene: TRBV9
D gene: NA
J gene: TRBJ1-6
CDR3 protein: CASSGDPQGSPLHF

clone size: NA
V gene: TRBV30
D gene: TRBD2
J gene: TRBJ2-2
CDR3 protein: CAWSLLAGVHTGELFF

clone size: NA
V gene: TRBV7-2
D gene: NA
J gene: TRBJ2-2
CDR3 protein: CASSLRRQGNTGELFF

clone size: many
V gene: TRBV12-3/TRBV12-4
D gene: NA
J gene: TRBJ2-2
CDR3 protein: CASTRTGELFF

clone size: few
V gene: TRBV20-1
D gene: NA
J gene: TRBJ2-1
CDR3 protein: CSAPLTYNEQFF

clone size: NA
V gene: TRBV11-2
D gene: NA
J gene: TRBJ2-7
CDR3 protein: CASSSTPGAYEQYF

clone size: NA
V gene: TRBV20-1
D gene: NA
J gene: TRBJ1-5
CDR3 protein: CSARVGVTRGQPQHF

clone size: NA
V gene: TRBV5-5
D gene: TRBD2
J gene: TRBJ2-3
CDR3 protein: CASSSGLAGVSDTQYF

clone size: few
V gene: TRBV7-2
D gene: NA
J gene: TRBJ2-3
CDR3 protein: CASSRGRTSTDTQYF

clone size: NA
V gene: TRBV28
D gene: TRBD1
J gene: TRBJ1-1
CDR3 protein: CASSLGIQGAQGFF

clone size: NA
V gene: TRBV28
D gene: NA
J gene: TRBJ1-1
CDR3 protein: CASSLPAMNTEAFF

clone size: NA
V gene: TRBV7-3
D gene: NA
J gene: TRBJ2-2
CDR3 protein: CASSLLGGKRNTGELFF

clone size: many
V gene: TRBV24-1
D gene: NA
J gene: TRBJ1-2
CDR3 protein: CATSAGIGYGYTF

clone size: once
V gene: TRBV24-1
D gene: TRBD2
J gene: TRBJ2-7
CDR3 protein: CATGTSDSYEQYF

clone size: NA
V gene: TRBV7-6
D gene: NA
J gene: TRBJ2-7
CDR3 protein: CASSLETGFGYEQYF

clone size: NA
V gene: TRBV28
D gene: NA
J gene: TRBJ1-2
CDR3 protein: CASSGINYGYTF

clone size: NA
V gene: TRBV7-2
D gene: TRBD2
J gene: TRBJ2-1
CDR3 protein: CASSLEGTSYNEQFF

clone size: many
V gene: TRBV24-1
D gene: NA
J gene: TRBJ2-5
CDR3 protein: CATAGVSETQYF

clone size: few
V gene: TRBV7-9
D gene: TRBD2
J gene: TRBJ2-3
CDR3 protein: CASSLEREVDTQYF

clone size: many
V gene: TRBV19
D gene: TRBD2
J gene: TRBJ2-6
CDR3 protein: CASSQRGGFGANVLTF

clone size: many
V gene: TRBV29-1
D gene: TRBD2
J gene: TRBJ2-2
CDR3 protein: CSALAALNANTGELFF

clone size: few
V gene: TRBV4-3
D gene: NA
J gene: TRBJ2-3
CDR3 protein: CASSQEGHTTDTQYF

clone size: NA
V gene: TRBV10-3
D gene: NA
J gene: TRBJ2-1
CDR3 protein: CAISESGEQFF

clone size: NA
V gene: TRBV27
D gene: NA
J gene: TRBJ1-1
CDR3 protein: CASKRAGASNTEAFF

clone size: many
V gene: TRBV12-3/TRBV12-4
D gene: TRBD1
J gene: TRBJ2-3
CDR3 protein: CASAGQGRTDTQYF

clone size: NA
V gene: TRBV19
D gene: NA
J gene: TRBJ1-1
CDR3 protein: CASKTGHPNTEAFF

clone size: few
V gene: TRBV18
D gene: TRBD1
J gene: TRBJ1-4
CDR3 protein: CASSPGTGAREKLFF

clone size: NA
V gene: TRBV14
D gene: TRBD1
J gene: TRBJ2-4
CDR3 protein: CASSQFGQGGNIQYF

clone size: NA
V gene: TRBV6-2/TRBV6-3
D gene: NA
J gene: TRBJ2-6
CDR3 protein: CASSRRGGDNVLTF

clone size: NA
V gene: TRBV3-1
D gene: NA
J gene: TRBJ1-5
CDR3 protein: CASSQGTGYSNQPQHF

clone size: few
V gene: TRBV10-2
D gene: TRBD2
J gene: TRBJ2-1
CDR3 protein: CASRAGQYNEQFF